This passage covers 21 T cell receptor beta chains from one sample sequenced in a study of cytomegalovirus exposure and HLA in healthy donors. The PCR made use of 60 Vbeta and 13 Jbeta primers. This table comes from immunoSEQ multiplex PCR, and its TCRdb copy is limited to in-frame clones, with some not included. The repertoire holds about 140,000 clones, with 80% as singletons. The sample comprised PBMCs. The receptors here all came from a middle-aged woman in good health and CMV-seronegative.

The sample holds a few counts of this clone. The V and J genes are TRBV5-5 and TRBJ1-6; 8 bases map to TRBD1. Germline V gives CDR1 SGHKS, CDR2 YYEKEE (reference sequence). There are 16 residues in the CDR3. V was pared by 2 bases and J by 5 bases, with 6 bases of the junction left unmatched. The CDR3 protein is CASSFTGGKNNSPLHF. CDR3 DNA sequence: TGTGCCAGCAGCTTTACAGGGGGGAAAAATAATTCACCCCTCCACTTT.

V usage is TRBV10-2 and J usage is TRBJ2-1; D possibly corresponds to TRBD2 (5 bases). The V and J ends lost 0 bases and 1 base respectively, with 10 bases between them. Germline V gives CDR1 WSHSY, CDR2 SAAADI. This CDR3 is 16 amino acids long. The CDR3 DNA follows: TGCGCCAGCAGTGAGTCCTCACCGGGGTCCTACAATGAGCAGTTCTTC. This codes for CASSESSPGSYNEQFF.

V usage is TRBV7-2 and J usage is TRBJ2-1; D is uncertain. The CDR3 has 15 residues. CDR1 is SGHTA, CDR2 FQGNSA, per germline. Trimming shortened V by 1 base and J by 2 bases, and 9 bases separated the two germline ends. CDR3 loop: CASSLVRRPYNEQFF. DNA of the CDR3: TGTGCCAGCAGCTTAGTCAGGCGCCCCTACAATGAGCAGTTCTTC. Full variable domain (remainder filled in from reference TRBV7-2 and TRBJ2-1): GAGVSQSPSNKVTEKGKDVELRCDPISGHTALYWYRQSLGQGLEFLIYFQGNSAPDKSGLPSDRFSAERTGGSVSTLTIQRTQQEDSAVYLCASSLVRRPYNEQFFGPGTRLTVL.

The chain uses TRBV21-1 and TRBJ2-7; TRBD2 was called by the table and not checked on the DNA. TRBV21-1 is labeled a pseudogene. This CDR3 is 13 amino acids long. This chain's CDR3 is CATRGGLRYEQYF. The CDR3, as DNA: TGTGCCACCAGGGGAGGTTTGCGCTACGAGCAGTACTTC.

A single count supports this clone. The chain links TRBV25-1 to TRBJ2-7; tentative D call: TRBD1 (5 bases). From germline, CDR1 is MGHDK and CDR2 SYGVNS. The CDR3 is 14 amino acids. Trimming left V 1 base short and J 5 bases short, with 12 bases between. This CDR3 reads CASSEWGSIHEQYF. The CDR3 region has the DNA TGTGCCAGCAGTGAATGGGGCTCAATTCACGAGCAGTACTTC.

The chain couples TRBV2 to TRBJ2-5; perhaps TRBD1 as D (5 bases). Gene TRBJ2-7 matches the end of the DNA better, so the J call may be wrong. Per germline, CDR1 SNHLY and CDR2 FYNNEI. This CDR3 has 13 amino acids. This CDR3 is CASTPDRSYEQYF. The CDR3 nucleotides read TGTGCCAGCACACCCGACAGATCCTACGAGCAGTACTTC.

The gene calls are TRBV6-6 and TRBJ1-2; 9 nucleotides line up with TRBD1. The trim removed 10 bases at V and 3 bases at J, leaving 6 bases unmatched. Germline lookup yields CDR1 MNHNY and CDR2 SVGAGI (reference sequence). CDR3 length: 13 amino acids. The CDR3 coding sequence is TGTGCCACGCAGACAGGGGGGCACTATGGCTACACCTTC. This codes for CATQTGGHYGYTF.

This sequence joins TRBV4-1 and TRBJ1-2, with 8 bases identical to TRBD1. V lost 4 bases and J lost 3; bases outside the gene matches: 4. This CDR3 is 14 amino acids long. Germline CDR1 MGHRA, CDR2 YSYEKL. The CDR3 reads CASSLGQGDYGYTF. The CDR3 DNA follows: TGCGCCAGCAGCCTCGGACAGGGTGACTATGGCTACACCTTC.

With regard to this clone: An end of the junction differs from the germline gene, which may be a read error. This chain uses TRBV9 with TRBJ2-7; 9 bases line up with TRBD1. CDR1 is SGDLS and CDR2 is YYNGEE in the germline V gene. This CDR3 has 15 amino acids. CDR3 coding DNA: TGTACCAGCAGCGTATCGTGGACAGGGGCCTACGAGCAGTACTTC. Translating gives CTSSVSWTGAYEQYF.

The chain carries TRBV7-9 and TRBJ1-1; D unresolved. V was pared by 5 bases and J by 1 base, with 20 bases between. The length of the CDR3 is 17 residues. CDR1 and CDR2 (germline): SEHNR, FQNEAQ (reference sequence). CDR3 coding DNA: TGTGCCAGCAGCCCCGGTCGGGGAGGGAAGGGGAACACTGAAGCTTTCTTT. It encodes CASSPGRGGKGNTEAFF.

This chain uses TRBV28 with TRBJ2-5, with 8 bases fitting TRBD2. The trim removed 3 bases at V and 7 bases at J, leaving 7 bases unmatched. The CDR3 runs to 14 residues. Germline CDR1 MDHEN, CDR2 SYDVKM. CDR3 residues: CASSLTSAEGTQYF. DNA of the CDR3: TGTGCCAGCAGTTTGACTAGCGCGGAAGGGACCCAGTACTTC.

The gene calls are TRBV7-6 and TRBJ2-2; 10 bases are a match to TRBD2. Losses at the gene ends were 1 base for V and 3 bases for J; bases not matched to a gene: 5. The CDR3 extends over 17 amino acids. From germline, CDR1 is SGHVS and CDR2 FNYEAQ. The CDR3 protein is CASSLGGTSAYTGELFF. CDR3 sequence (DNA): TGTGCCAGCAGCTTAGGTGGGACTAGCGCTTACACCGGGGAGCTGTTTTTT.

The V and J genes are TRBV19 and TRBJ1-3; unclear D gene. The CDR3 sequence is 14 residues long. The germline V and J ends were trimmed by 7 bases and 0 bases, with 10 bases remaining between them. The germline V gene encodes CDR1 LNHDA and CDR2 SQIVND (reference sequence). The CDR3 sequence is CASISGGSGNTIYF. DNA of the CDR3: TGTGCCAGTATAAGCGGCGGCTCTGGAAACACCATATATTTT.

V and J are TRBV12-5 and TRBJ2-2; D may be TRBD2 (5 bases). V was cut by 2 bases and J by 0 bases, with 10 bases left in between. The CDR3 has 16 residues. CDR1 and CDR2 from the germline V gene are LGHNT and FRNRAP. The CDR3 region is CASGLFASPNTGELFF. The CDR3 region has the DNA TGTGCTAGTGGTTTGTTTGCTAGCCCGAACACCGGGGAGCTGTTTTTT. The whole variable domain, remainder taken from reference TRBV12-5 and TRBJ2-2, is DARVTQTPRHKVTEMGQEVTMRCQPILGHNTVFWYRQTMMQGLELLAYFRNRAPLDDSGMPKDRFSAEMPDATLATLKIQPSEPRDSAVYFCASGLFASPNTGELFFGEGSRLTVL.

The chain carries TRBV7-2 and TRBJ1-2; D remains unclear. Looked up from germline, CDR1 is SGHTA and CDR2 is FQGNSA. The CDR3 is 12 amino acids. Between the trimmed V and J ends, which lost 5 bases and 7 bases, there was a span of 11 bases. In DNA, the CDR3 is TGTGCCAGCAGCCCACCCAGGTCTGGCTACACCTTC. Protein product: CASSPPRSGYTF.

This clone was observed once. The rearrangement joins TRBV18 to TRBJ1-1; tentative D call: TRBD1 (5 bases). Germline CDR1 and CDR2: KGHSH and LQKENI. The CDR3 loop spans 12 amino acids. Trimming shortened V by 6 bases and J by 7 bases, and 12 bases separated the two germline ends. DNA for the CDR3: TGTGCCAGCTCGGACCCGGGGGGTGAAGCTTTCTTT. Amino acid sequence: CASSDPGGEAFF.

This chain uses TRBV7-2 with TRBJ2-7; 9 bases are a match to TRBD2. This CDR3 has 15 residues. V was pared by 5 bases and J by 3 bases, with 8 bases of the junction left unmatched. Germline loops: CDR1 SGHTA, CDR2 FQGNSA. The DNA of the CDR3 is TGTGCCAGCAGCCAGGCGGGGGGGCCTCGCTACGAGCAGTACTTC. It specifies CASSQAGGPRYEQYF.

The gene calls are TRBV29-1 and TRBJ1-2, with D possibly matching TRBD1 (6 bases). Looked up from germline, CDR1 is SQVTM and CDR2 is ANQGSEA. Trimming cost V 1 base and J 4 bases, with 10 bases left between them. There are 13 residues in the CDR3. CDR3 nucleotides: TGCAGCGTTGAAGTTCAGGGGACCTATGGCTACACCTTC. Translated: CSVEVQGTYGYTF.

The chain has TRBV27 and TRBJ1-2; D may be TRBD1 (5 bases). Trimming shortened V by 5 bases and J by 4 bases, and 14 bases separated the two germline ends. This CDR3 has 14 amino acids. Germline-derived CDR1 and CDR2 are MNHEY and SMNVEV (reference sequence). The CDR3 DNA is TGTGCCAGCAGTCCGTATTTGGGGGGCTATGGCTACACCTTC. Its protein is CASSPYLGGYGYTF.

CDR3 coding DNA: TGTGCCAGTAGACCAAGAGGGACAGGGGGAACAGATACGCAGTATTTT. Translating it yields CASRPRGTGGTDTQYF. The chain links TRBV19 to TRBJ2-3; the match to TRBD1 covers 11 bases. The CDR3 totals 16 residues. Germline V gene lookup returns CDR1 LNHDA and CDR2 SQIVND (reference sequence). J was trimmed by 3 bases and V by 6 bases; bases with no gene match: 8.

The rearrangement uses TRBV11-2 and TRBJ1-3; 10 bases align to TRBD1. The V gene's germline CDR1 is SGHAT and CDR2 FQNNGV. The CDR3 spans 16 residues. J lost 4 bases, V lost 5 bases, and 8 bases had no gene match. The DNA of the CDR3 is TGTGCCAGCAGCGGCCGGGACAGGGGAGCGGGAAACACCATATATTTT. It codes for CASSGRDRGAGNTIYF.